The entry below gives a single T cell receptor beta chain sequence along with its context. The antigen remains undetermined. This specimen belongs to a study of OX40 agonist ivuxolimab in advanced cancers. Looking at the study overall: Patients with hepatocellular carcinoma, melanoma, renal cell or head and neck cancer made up the dose-escalation patients. Prior therapy, whether anti-PD-1, anti-PD-L1 or anti-CTLA-4, was allowed, and roughly 40% had some. General study points: Expanded clones were, on average, more numerous in CD8+ T cells than in CD4+. Partial responders at 0.1-3.0 mg/kg had among the lowest clonal expansion.

Method: immunoSEQ multiplex PCR; TCRdb's copy keeps in-frame clones and lacks some. This sample carries tens of thousands of clones, approximately 90% of them seen once, and the ten largest clones take 0.92%. The CDR3 is made up of 14 amino acids. CDR1 and CDR2 (germline): SGHTA, FQGNSA. V shed 6 bases and J shed 4 bases, with 14 bases lying between them. The chain combines TRBV7-2 with TRBJ2-3; a weak D match, TRBD2 (5 bases). This receptor was taken from an adult with an advanced solid tumor such as melanoma, head and neck, liver or kidney cancer. The sample in question was CD4+ or CD8+ T cells sorted from blood, obtained in a trial of the OX40 agonist ivuxolimab. The CDR3 loop reads CASSWTALPDTQYF. The CDR3 DNA is TGTGCCAGCAGTTGGACTGCTCTGCCAGATACGCAGTATTTT.